The 26 T cell receptor beta chains in this list originate from one sample, sequenced in a study of cytomegalovirus exposure and HLA in healthy donors. Libraries were prepared by immunoSEQ multiplex PCR; TCRdb keeps only in-frame clonotypes and omits some of them. The sample lists 90,000 or so clones; roughly 85% were seen once. Specimen: PBMCs. All receptors come from a man younger than 30 in good health and CMV-seropositive.

The CDR3 sequence is CASSVESASLNIQYF. In DNA form, the CDR3 reads TGTGCCAGCAGCGTAGAGTCGGCTAGCCTGAACATTCAGTACTTC. The chain combines TRBV9 with TRBJ2-4, with D perhaps TRBD2 (5 bases). This CDR3 is built from 15 residues. Trimming removed 0 bases at V and 7 bases at J, with 14 bases between. CDR1 is SGDLS and CDR2 is YYNGEE in the germline V gene.

The rearrangement links TRBV4-1 to TRBJ2-3; the match to TRBD2 covers 7 bases. The J segment lost 6 bases and the V segment lost 0 bases, leaving 12 bases of the junction unmatched. Germline V CDR1 and CDR2: MGHRA, YSYEKL. The CDR3 is 17 residues long. The CDR3 here is CASSQERNILGGDTQYF. The DNA of the CDR3 is TGCGCCAGCAGCCAAGAAAGGAATATCCTGGGGGGGGATACGCAGTATTTT.

This chain links TRBV5-4 with TRBJ2-3, with 9 bases aligning to TRBD2. Germline lookup yields CDR1 SGHNT and CDR2 YYREEE (reference sequence). This CDR3 region has 15 residues. V dropped 4 bases and J dropped 2; count of bases not matched to a gene: 5. The CDR3 reads CASSPGLAFTDTQYF. The CDR3 DNA reads TGTGCCAGCAGCCCCGGACTAGCGTTCACAGATACGCAGTATTTT.

The V and J genes are TRBV19 and TRBJ1-5, with D possibly TRBD1 on 6 matching bases. V gave up 9 bases and J gave up 2 bases, with 20 bases separating them. The germline gives CDR1 LNHDA, CDR2 SQIVND (reference sequence). CDR3 length equals 16 residues. The CDR3 is CASVSLQGQGNQPQHF. The CDR3 nucleotides are TGTGCCAGCGTCAGTCTCCAGGGGCAGGGCAATCAGCCCCAGCATTTT.

The rearrangement joins TRBV11-2 to TRBJ2-5; the match to TRBD1 covers 10 bases. The CDR3 extends over 15 amino acids. Germline V gene sequence: CDR1 SGHAT, CDR2 FQNNGV. V lost 4 bases, J lost 5 bases, and 7 bases stayed unmatched. The CDR3 DNA is TGTGCCAGCAGCTCTCGACAGGGGGCGGGGGAGACCCAGTACTTC. Its translation is CASSSRQGAGETQYF.

The chain links TRBV5-4 to TRBJ2-3; TRBD2 matches 9 bases. The J segment lost 1 base and the V segment lost 5 bases, leaving 5 bases of the junction unmatched. Germline V gene lookup returns CDR1 SGHNT and CDR2 YYREEE (reference sequence). This CDR3 is built from 15 residues. CDR3 in amino acids: CASRRTSAGTDTQYF. CDR3 coding DNA: TGTGCCAGCAGACGGACTAGCGCAGGCACAGATACGCAGTATTTT.

The chain links TRBV18 to TRBJ1-1, with D uncertain. Germline V gene sequence: CDR1 KGHSH, CDR2 LQKENI. V was trimmed by 1 base and J by 0 bases, leaving 9 bases between them. The CDR3 covers 15 residues. The CDR3, as DNA: TGTGCCAGCTCACCACAGCAGGAGGTGAACACTGAAGCTTTCTTT. This codes for CASSPQQEVNTEAFF. The full variable domain, in which reference TRBV18 and TRBJ1-1 provide the parts outside the CDR3, is NAGVMQNPRHLVRRRGQEARLRCSPMKGHSHVYWYRQLPEEGLKFMVYLQKENIIDESGMPKERFSAEFPKEGPSILRIQQVVRGDSAAYFCASSPQQEVNTEAFFGQGTRLTVV.

The J gene is TRBJ2-5, the V gene TRBV18, with D maybe TRBD1 (5 bases). This CDR3 comprises 13 residues. Trimming removed 8 bases at V and 0 bases at J, with 10 bases between. Germline values: CDR1 KGHSH, CDR2 LQKENI. The CDR3 loop is CASGVRDQETQYF. The CDR3 DNA reads as TGTGCCAGCGGGGTCAGGGACCAAGAGACCCAGTACTTC.

V gene TRBV6-5 combines with J gene TRBJ1-1; possibly TRBD1 for D (5 bases). This CDR3 is 14 amino acids long. CDR1 is MNHEY and CDR2 is SVGAGI in the germline V gene. Trimming removed 7 bases from V and 4 bases from J, with 16 bases in between. The CDR3: CASNPSGGGTEAFF. As DNA, the CDR3 is TGTGCCAGCAACCCGTCTGGGGGAGGCACTGAAGCTTTCTTT.

V usage is TRBV7-9 and J usage is TRBJ2-7, with 9 bases that match TRBD1. The CDR3 sequence is 17 residues long. Germline V CDR1 and CDR2: SEHNR, FQNEAQ (reference sequence). V shed 6 bases and J 0 bases; nucleotides not matched to a gene: 12. CDR3 region: CASSSDRGTLSSYEQYV. The CDR3 nucleotides are TGTGCCAGCAGTTCTGACAGGGGGACCCTTAGCTCCTACGAGCAGTACGTC.

This chain joins TRBV5-5 and TRBJ1-1; the D gene is possibly TRBD1 (5 bases). V shed 2 bases and J shed 3 bases, with 11 bases lying between them. The CDR3 sequence is 14 residues long. Germline values: CDR1 SGHKS, CDR2 YYEKEE (reference sequence). The CDR3 sequence: CASSFRGWYTEAFF. Here the CDR3 DNA reads TGTGCCAGCAGCTTTCGGGGGTGGTACACTGAAGCTTTCTTT.

This chain connects TRBV6-1 to TRBJ1-4, with 9 bases that match TRBD1. V shed 4 bases and J 3 bases; nucleotides not matched to a gene: 6. Germline V lookup: CDR1 MNHNS, CDR2 SASEGT. The CDR3 totals 16 residues. In nucleotides, the CDR3 is TGTGCCAGCAGTGGGGACAGGGTTTCACCTAATGAAAAACTGTTTTTT. It yields the protein CASSGDRVSPNEKLFF.

Notes on this clone: At one end, the junction sequence differs from germline, possibly due to a read error. This chain connects TRBV6-1 to TRBJ1-2, with 7 bases fitting TRBD1. There are 14 residues in the CDR3. Germline CDR1 MNHNS, CDR2 SASEGT. CDR3 sequence: CASRDRARNYGYTF. For the CDR3, the DNA is TGTGCCAGCCGTGACAGGGCGCGCAACTATGGCTACACCTTC.

The chain links TRBV6-6 to TRBJ2-2; tentatively, D is TRBD1 (5 bases). This CDR3 has 15 amino acids. Germline lookup yields CDR1 MNHNY and CDR2 SVGAGI (reference sequence). Deletions cut 8 bases from V and 0 bases from J, with 13 bases between. CDR3 sequence: CASSRVGTNTGELFF. The CDR3 nucleotides are TGTGCCAGCTCCAGGGTTGGGACGAACACCGGGGAGCTGTTTTTT.

The chain employs TRBV29-1 and TRBJ2-2; TRBD2 is a possible D gene (5 bases). CDR1 SQVTM and CDR2 ANQGSEA come from the germline V gene. This CDR3 comprises 14 residues. V lost 6 bases, J lost 3 bases, and 14 bases lay in between. The chain's CDR3 is CSVRSGLHTGELFF. The CDR3 nucleotides are TGCAGCGTGCGATCTGGACTTCACACCGGGGAGCTGTTTTTT.

This chain joins TRBV27 and TRBJ2-1; D may be TRBD2 (5 bases). Germline values: CDR1 MNHEY, CDR2 SMNVEV (reference sequence). The CDR3 covers 15 residues. Between the trimmed V and J ends, which lost 6 bases and 0 bases, there was a span of 12 bases. In DNA, the CDR3 is TGTGCCAGCAGCCCGGGGTGGCGCTCCTACAATGAGCAGTTCTTC. Encoded protein: CASSPGWRSYNEQFF.

The rearrangement uses TRBV27 and TRBJ2-5; a possible D gene is TRBD2 (7 bases). Germline loops: CDR1 MNHEY, CDR2 SMNVEV (reference sequence). The CDR3 is 13 amino acids. V was shortened by 3 bases and J by 4 bases, with 9 bases between the two germline ends. The CDR3 is CASSLRGGETQYF. CDR3 nucleotide sequence: TGTGCCAGCAGTTTGAGGGGGGGAGAGACCCAGTACTTC.

The chain employs TRBV27 and TRBJ1-1; a possible D gene is TRBD1 (5 bases). The germline V gene encodes CDR1 MNHEY and CDR2 SMNVEV (reference sequence). This CDR3 comprises 12 residues. V was pared by 4 bases and J by 5 bases, with 8 bases between. The DNA for the CDR3 is TGTGCCAGCAGTTCCGCAGGGACTGAAGCTTTCTTT. Protein sequence: CASSSAGTEAFF.

The CDR3 DNA follows: TGTGCCAGCAGTGAATCCCAGGGGGTGGGCTATGGCTACACCTTC. Translated: CASSESQGVGYGYTF. This chain uses TRBV6-1 with TRBJ1-2; 7 nucleotides align to TRBD1. This CDR3 region has 15 residues. Germline values: CDR1 MNHNS, CDR2 SASEGT. V dropped 2 bases and J dropped 4; count of bases not matched to a gene: 7.

The chain joins TRBV5-6 to TRBJ2-6, with unresolved D. The germline V gene encodes CDR1 SGHDT and CDR2 YYEEEE. There are 15 residues in the CDR3. Trimming took off 0 bases at V and 0 bases at J, with 4 bases between the two ends. CDR3 in amino acids: CASSLAGSGANVLTF. CDR3 DNA sequence: TGTGCCAGCAGCTTGGCCGGCTCTGGGGCCAACGTCCTGACTTTC.

This clone was counted once. The chain has TRBV27 and TRBJ1-2, with TRBD1 identical over 9 bases. With V trimmed by 4 bases and J by 6 bases, 6 bases remained unmatched. Germline V lookup: CDR1 MNHEY, CDR2 SMNVEV (reference sequence). The CDR3 is 14 amino acids. The CDR3 DNA is TGTGCCAGCAGTTATGGAACAGGGGGCGATGGCTACACCTTC. Translating gives CASSYGTGGDGYTF.

This chain uses TRBV29-1 with TRBJ2-5; tentative D call: TRBD1 (5 bases). Trimming stripped 4 bases from V and 5 bases from J, with 14 bases between. Germline assignment: CDR1 SQVTM and CDR2 ANQGSEA. The CDR3 spans 13 residues. This CDR3 is CSVVLRVGETQYF. CDR3 nucleotide sequence: TGCAGCGTTGTCCTCAGGGTAGGGGAGACCCAGTACTTC.

This clone has a single count. This chain joins TRBV2 and TRBJ2-1; D may be TRBD1 (5 bases). This CDR3 has 13 residues. Trimming cost V 6 bases and J 8 bases, with 14 bases left between them. The germline CDR1 and CDR2 sequences are SNHLY and FYNNEI. CDR3 coding DNA: TGTGCCAGCAGCGAGGACATTAGGGATGAGCAGTTCTTC. It specifies CASSEDIRDEQFF.

V is TRBV19 and J is TRBJ1-5; 7 bases are a match to TRBD1. From germline, CDR1 is LNHDA and CDR2 SQIVND (reference sequence). Trimming took 10 bases from V and 6 from J; bases not matched to a gene: 9. This CDR3 has 13 amino acids. CDR3 protein: CATSEGARQPQHF. The CDR3 region has the DNA TGTGCCACTAGCGAGGGGGCGCGTCAGCCCCAGCATTTT.

This chain connects TRBV6-1 to TRBJ2-7; TRBD1 matches at 10 bases. CDR3 length: 16 residues. Germline V gene data show CDR1 as MNHNS and CDR2 as SASEGT. The J segment lost 6 bases and the V segment lost 0 bases, leaving 8 bases of the junction unmatched. The CDR3 region has the DNA TGTGCCAGCAGTGAAGCTCTGGGGACAGGGGAATCCGAGCAGTACTTC. It translates to CASSEALGTGESEQYF.

This clone occurred a few times. The chain has TRBV6-5 and TRBJ2-7; 12 nucleotides align to TRBD2. The CDR3 has 16 amino acids. Unmatched junction bases numbered 6, after V lost 4 bases and J lost 2 bases. Looked up from germline, CDR1 is MNHEY and CDR2 is SVGAGI. CDR3 bases: TGTGCCAGCAGTTTGGGGCTAGCGGGAGGGCCCTACGAGCAGTACTTC. This gives the protein CASSLGLAGGPYEQYF.